The 9 T cell receptor beta chains reported below all come from one sample, sequenced in a study of blood T cell repertoires in COVID-19 (dated by TCRdb to the early 2020s). Library creation used the immunoSEQ multiplex PCR assay. This immuneACCESS table, as held by TCRdb, lists in-frame sequences with V and J called but not all clones. Of the missing ones, under half trace to an unresolved V gene in checked studies; the others have no known cause. In this sample the table shows some 150,000 clones, roughly nine tenths of which occur a single time. Around 3.5% of the sample rests with the top ten. Material: peripheral blood. Receptors originate from an older man with acute or convalescent COVID-19.

The V call is TRBV19, the J call TRBJ1-5, with 8 bases matching TRBD1. Germline lookup yields CDR1 LNHDA and CDR2 SQIVND (reference sequence). Trimming cost V 1 base and J 6 bases; bases outside gene matches: 5. This CDR3 region has 15 residues. CDR3 DNA sequence: TGTGCCAGTAGTATAGGGGCAGGGGGCATTCAGCCCCAGCATTTT. It codes for CASSIGAGGIQPQHF. Drawing the rest from reference TRBV19 and TRBJ1-5, the complete variable domain is DGGITQSPKYLFRKEGQNVTLSCEQNLNHDAMYWYRQDPGQGLRLIYYSQIVNDFQKGDIAEGYSVSREKKESFPLTVTSAQKNPTAFYLCASSIGAGGIQPQHFGDGTRLSIL.

The CDR3 sequence: CASSLSYRAGDTEAFF. The CDR3 nucleotides read TGTGCCAGCAGCTTATCATACAGGGCCGGAGACACTGAAGCTTTCTTT. This chain links TRBV7-3 with TRBJ1-1, with D tentatively TRBD1 (6 bases). This CDR3 is built from 16 residues. The V end lost 2 bases, the J end lost 3 bases, and 16 bases lay between the germline ends. The germline CDR1 and CDR2 sequences are SGHTA and FQGTGA.

This clone was observed a few times. V and J are TRBV28 and TRBJ1-5, with TRBD1 identical over 8 bases. The trim removed 4 bases at V and 7 bases at J, leaving 6 bases unmatched. The CDR3 sequence is 14 residues long. CDR1 is MDHEN, CDR2 SYDVKM, per germline. This chain's CDR3 is CASSSDRVGQPQHF. The CDR3 DNA follows: TGTGCCAGCAGTTCGGACAGGGTTGGACAGCCCCAGCATTTT.

This chain links TRBV7-2 with TRBJ2-1; 8 bases are shared with TRBD1. CDR3 size: 13 residues. Looked up from germline, CDR1 is SGHTA and CDR2 is FQGNSA. V lost 4 bases, J lost 8 bases, and 4 bases stayed unmatched. The CDR3 here is CASSSQGAHEQFF. The CDR3 bases are TGTGCCAGCAGCTCCCAGGGGGCTCATGAGCAGTTCTTC.

Points on this clone: A junction end diverges from the germline sequence, so it may reflect a read error. The chain has TRBV11-2 and TRBJ2-2; 8 nucleotides align to TRBD1. The CDR3 length is 12 residues. Germline assignment: CDR1 SGHAT and CDR2 FQNNGV. CDR3 bases: TGTGCCAGCAGCGCGACACAGGGGGGGCTGTTTTTT. Protein: CASSATQGGLFF. The complete variable domain, with remaining parts taken from reference TRBV11-2 and TRBJ2-2, reads EAGVAQSPRYKIIEKRQSVAFWCNPISGHATLYWYQQILGQGPKLLIQFQNNGVVDDSQLPKDRFSAERLKGVDSTLKIQPAKLEDSAVYLCASSATQGGLFFGEGSRLTVL.

The chain joins TRBV6-1 to TRBJ1-3, with no clear D. This CDR3 region has 14 residues. V was cut by 1 base and J by 5 bases, with 9 bases left in between. Looked up from germline, CDR1 is MNHNS and CDR2 is SASEGT. In nucleotides, the CDR3 is TGTGCCAGCAGTGAAGATGGAGAGCGAAACACCATATATTTT. Residues: CASSEDGERNTIYF.

The chain uses TRBV4-3 and TRBJ1-4; a weak D match, TRBD1 (6 bases). Trimming cost V 8 bases and J 2 bases, with 15 bases left between them. Germline V gene lookup returns CDR1 LGHNA and CDR2 YSLEER. This CDR3 has 15 residues. The CDR3 bases are TGCGCCAGCGGACCTTTCGGACAGACTAATGAAAAACTGTTTTTT. It yields the protein CASGPFGQTNEKLFF.

The J gene is TRBJ2-5, the V gene TRBV9; unclear D gene. V shed 0 bases and J shed 5 bases, with 11 bases lying between them. CDR1 is SGDLS and CDR2 is YYNGEE in the germline V gene. The CDR3 has 14 amino acids. CDR3 nucleotides: TGTGCCAGCAGCGTAGGAACAGTCTGGGAGACCCAGTACTTC. Translation: CASSVGTVWETQYF.

This clone has only a few counts. This chain connects TRBV3-1 (or the pseudogene TRBV3-2) to TRBJ2-7; no clear D. The CDR3 is 13 amino acids. Germline CDR1 LGHDT, CDR2 YNNKEL (reference sequence). Trimming stripped 2 bases from V and 6 bases from J, with 11 bases between. The CDR3 nucleotides are TGTGCCAGCAGCCAAACCTCGTCAGGCGAGCAGTACTTC. Protein product: CASSQTSSGEQYF.